The 30 T cell receptor beta chains in this list originate from one sample, sequenced in a study of cytomegalovirus exposure and HLA in healthy donors (dated by TCRdb to the late 2010s). Receptor amplification or capture employed the immunoSEQ multiplex PCR assay. A mixture of 60 forward primers for TCR Vbeta segments and 13 reverse primers for TCR Jbeta segments was used in the multiplex PCR. The clones in this table, taken by TCRdb from immuneACCESS, are in-frame only. Not every clone is retained; where verified, under half of the shortfall comes from an unresolved V gene, and the cause of the rest is unknown. The sample table contains about 150,000 clones; only one count was recorded for around 80% of them. The top ten constitute approximately 15% of the sample. Sequenced material: PBMCs. These receptor sequences come from a woman between 40 and 50 years old in good health and CMV-seronegative.

The rearrangement links TRBV27 to TRBJ2-7; D is perhaps TRBD1 (5 bases). CDR3 length equals 14 residues. The germline V gene has CDR1 MNHEY and CDR2 SMNVEV (reference sequence). V lost 4 bases, J lost 1 base, and 11 bases lay in between. CDR3 nucleotide sequence: TGTGCCAGCAGTTGGGCAGGGAAGTCCTACGAGCAGTACTTC. Translating gives CASSWAGKSYEQYF.

The rearrangement links TRBV5-6 to TRBJ1-5, with a tentative D call TRBD1 (6 bases). Trimming stripped 1 base from V and 0 bases from J, with 8 bases between. The germline V gene has CDR1 SGHDT and CDR2 YYEEEE. The CDR3 covers 15 residues. The CDR3 reads CASSLRGYSNQPQHF. The CDR3 DNA follows: TGTGCCAGCAGCTTGAGGGGGTATAGCAATCAGCCCCAGCATTTT.

The chain is built from TRBV27 and TRBJ2-1; tentatively, D is TRBD2 (5 bases). The germline V and J ends were trimmed by 3 bases and 9 bases, with 15 bases remaining between them. The germline CDR1 and CDR2 sequences are MNHEY and SMNVEV (reference sequence). The CDR3 runs 14 residues. CDR3 coding DNA: TGTGCCAGCAGTTTTGGGATCCCAGGACTTGAGCAGTTCTTC. Amino acids: CASSFGIPGLEQFF.

V gene TRBV27 combines with J gene TRBJ2-2; TRBD2 is a possible D gene (5 bases). V lost 5 bases, J lost 2 bases, and 18 bases lay in between. The CDR3 extends over 17 amino acids. Germline lookup yields CDR1 MNHEY and CDR2 SMNVEV (reference sequence). CDR3 in DNA: TGTGCCAGCAGTACCCGACCCGCACTAGAAAACACCGGGGAGCTGTTTTTT. Translating gives CASSTRPALENTGELFF.

This clone showed up just a few times. The chain employs TRBV27 and TRBJ2-7, with 7 bases matching TRBD2. The V segment lost 4 bases and the J segment 7 bases; nucleotides outside the gene matches: 10. CDR1 is MNHEY, CDR2 SMNVEV, per germline (reference sequence). This CDR3 comprises 14 residues. DNA for the CDR3: TGTGCCAGCAGTTGGGGGAGGGGAGGGAGTGAGCAGTACTTC. Its translation is CASSWGRGGSEQYF.

This clone has just a few counts. V gene TRBV5-1 combines with J gene TRBJ2-2; maybe TRBD1 (5 bases). V was cut by 4 bases and J by 2 bases, with 15 bases left in between. This CDR3 contains 16 residues. The germline V gene has CDR1 SGHRS and CDR2 YFSETQ. The DNA of the CDR3 is TGCGCCAGCAGCCCAGGTTATAGGGGTAACACCGGGGAGCTGTTTTTT. This gives the protein CASSPGYRGNTGELFF.

The J gene is TRBJ1-2, the V gene TRBV10-3; TRBD1 matches at 9 bases. There are 14 residues in the CDR3. Germline-derived CDR1 and CDR2 are ENHRY and SYGVKD. Trimming cost V 6 bases and J 8 bases; bases outside gene matches: 10. CDR3 sequence (DNA): TGTGCCATCAGCCAAGGACAGGGGATTTACGGCTACACCTTC. Translating it yields CAISQGQGIYGYTF.

J is TRBJ2-2 and V is TRBV28, with TRBD2 matching 7 bases. Germline V gives CDR1 MDHEN, CDR2 SYDVKM. This CDR3 contains 16 residues. J was trimmed by 2 bases and V by 3 bases; bases with no gene match: 6. The CDR3 DNA follows: TGTGCCAGCAGTTTTTCAGCGGGGTATAACACCGGGGAGCTGTTTTTT. The encoded protein is CASSFSAGYNTGELFF. Variable domain in full (rest from reference TRBV28 and TRBJ2-2): DVKVTQSSRYLVKRTGEKVFLECVQDMDHENMFWYRQDPGLGLRLIYFSYDVKMKEKGDIPEGYSVSREKKERFSLILESASTNQTSMYLCASSFSAGYNTGELFFGEGSRLTVL.

This chain joins TRBV4-3 and TRBJ2-7, with 11 bases lining up with TRBD2. Germline loops: CDR1 LGHNA, CDR2 YSLEER. This CDR3 is built from 18 residues. V dropped 1 base and J dropped 0; count of bases not matched to a gene: 8. CDR3 coding DNA: TGCGCCAGCAGCCAAGGGTTTGCTAGCGGGAGGATCTCCTACGAGCAGTACTTC. Encoded protein: CASSQGFASGRISYEQYF.

The V gene is TRBV7-8, the J gene TRBJ1-5, with D tentatively TRBD1 (6 bases). This CDR3 region has 17 residues. The V and J ends lost 5 bases and 3 bases respectively, with 20 bases between them. Looked up from germline, CDR1 is SGHVS and CDR2 is FQNEAQ. CDR3 nucleotides: TGTGCCAGCAGCCTCCCTCGGAGGTTGGGGGCCAATCAGCCCCAGCATTTT. Translation: CASSLPRRLGANQPQHF.

This clone showed up just a few times. This chain connects TRBV4-1 to TRBJ2-7, with 7 bases identical to TRBD1. This CDR3 spans 14 amino acids. The germline gives CDR1 MGHRA, CDR2 YSYEKL. V lost 4 bases and J lost 3; bases outside the gene matches: 6. DNA of the CDR3: TGCGCCAGCAGCCCTCGACAGGGAAACTACGAGCAGTACTTC. It encodes CASSPRQGNYEQYF.

In this sample, this clone turned up a few times. The CDR3 sequence is CASSRISGTYEQYF. The CDR3 nucleotides read TGTGCCAGCAGTCGAATTAGCGGGACCTACGAGCAGTACTTC. The chain carries TRBV28 and TRBJ2-7; 8 bases match TRBD2. The germline V gene has CDR1 MDHEN and CDR2 SYDVKM. This CDR3 is 14 amino acids long. V shed 5 bases and J 2 bases; nucleotides not matched to a gene: 5.

The chain uses TRBV4-3 and TRBJ1-3; D not certain. Germline V gene lookup returns CDR1 LGHNA and CDR2 YSLEER. V was cut by 3 bases and J by 2 bases, with 8 bases left in between. CDR3 length: 14 residues. The CDR3 here is CASSHEVAGNTIYF. The CDR3 DNA follows: TGCGCCAGCAGCCATGAGGTGGCTGGAAACACCATATATTTT.

The CDR3 spells CASSDTSGGAPDTQYF. CDR3 nucleotides: TGTGCCAGCAGCGATACTAGCGGGGGGGCCCCAGATACGCAGTATTTT. This sequence joins TRBV7-8 and TRBJ2-3; 13 positions agree with TRBD2. Germline V lookup: CDR1 SGHVS, CDR2 FQNEAQ. With 5 bases clipped from V and 4 bases from J, the junction kept 6 bases outside the gene matches. The CDR3 is 16 amino acids.

This chain links TRBV5-1 with TRBJ2-5; 9 bases match TRBD2. The CDR3 runs 15 residues. Germline-derived CDR1 and CDR2 are SGHRS and YFSETQ. V lost 0 bases and J lost 4; bases outside the gene matches: 4. CDR3 region: CASSLVAGGPETQYF. The DNA of the CDR3 is TGCGCCAGCAGCTTGGTGGCGGGGGGGCCAGAGACCCAGTACTTC.

The chain employs TRBV9 and TRBJ2-1; D is perhaps TRBD2 (6 bases). Germline V gene data show CDR1 as SGDLS and CDR2 as YYNGEE. The CDR3 spans 16 residues. V gave up 1 base and J gave up 1 base, with 12 bases separating them. The CDR3 here is CASSVSDSGSYNEQFF. In DNA form, the CDR3 reads TGTGCCAGCAGCGTATCCGATAGCGGTTCCTACAATGAGCAGTTCTTC.

CDR3 amino acids: CASSSTGAGELFF. The CDR3 DNA reads TGCGCCAGCAGCTCTACAGGGGCCGGGGAGCTGTTTTTT. The rearrangement uses TRBV5-1 and TRBJ2-2, with TRBD1 matching 7 bases. CDR1 SGHRS and CDR2 YFSETQ come from the germline V gene. The CDR3 has 13 residues. Losses at the gene ends were 3 bases for V and 6 bases for J; bases not matched to a gene: 2.

This rearrangement joins TRBV5-6 to TRBJ1-4; TRBD1 agrees at 7 bases. The V gene's germline CDR1 is SGHDT and CDR2 YYEEEE. The CDR3 runs 17 residues. The ends lost 2 bases at V and 5 bases at J; junction bases unmatched: 12. The CDR3 spells CASSFTRRRDSNEKLFF. CDR3 sequence (DNA): TGTGCCAGCAGCTTCACCCGGCGGCGGGACAGCAATGAAAAACTGTTTTTT.

The V gene is TRBV4-2, the J gene TRBJ1-1; D remains ambiguous. This CDR3 has 14 residues. CDR1 and CDR2 from the germline V gene are LGHNA and YNFKEQ. Trimming stripped 4 bases from V and 1 base from J, with 10 bases between. CDR3 residues: CASSPHRENTEAFF. The CDR3 nucleotides read TGTGCCAGCAGCCCCCATCGAGAGAACACTGAAGCTTTCTTT.

The chain recombines TRBV2 with TRBJ2-2; D gene uncertain. CDR3 length equals 14 residues. V was cut by 1 base and J by 5 bases, with 8 bases left in between. Germline lookup yields CDR1 SNHLY and CDR2 FYNNEI. The CDR3 reads CASSEDRWTGELFF. The DNA of the CDR3 is TGTGCCAGCAGTGAAGATCGGTGGACCGGGGAGCTGTTTTTT. The whole variable domain, filled in from reference TRBV2 and TRBJ2-2, reads EPEVTQTPSHQVTQMGQEVILRCVPISNHLYFYWYRQILGQKVEFLVSFYNNEISEKSEIFDDQFSVERPDGSNFTLKIRSTKLEDSAMYFCASSEDRWTGELFFGEGSRLTVL.

J is TRBJ2-2 and V is TRBV5-4, with 12 nucleotides matching TRBD2. The ends lost 4 bases at V and 6 bases at J; junction bases unmatched: 10. The CDR3 contains 17 residues. Germline CDR1 SGHNT, CDR2 YYREEE (reference sequence). In DNA, the CDR3 is TGTGCCAGCAGCGCTAGCGGGGGGGCCATGGTCCCCGGGGAGCTGTTTTTT. The encoded protein is CASSASGGAMVPGELFF. Full variable domain (remainder filled in from reference TRBV5-4 and TRBJ2-2): ETGVTQSPTHLIKTRGQQVTLRCSSQSGHNTVSWYQQALGQGPQFIFQYYREEENGRGNFPPRFSGLQFPNYSSELNVNALELDDSALYLCASSASGGAMVPGELFFGEGSRLTVL.

The V gene is TRBV19, the J gene TRBJ2-2; D is possibly TRBD2 (5 bases). Deletions cut 5 bases from V and 6 bases from J, with 13 bases between. The CDR3 is 14 residues long. The germline gives CDR1 LNHDA, CDR2 SQIVND (reference sequence). For the CDR3, the DNA is TGTGCCAGTAGTTCTCCCGGGGATGCCGGGGAGCTGTTTTTT. It translates to CASSSPGDAGELFF.

This chain uses TRBV2 with TRBJ1-4; perhaps TRBD1 as D (5 bases). The CDR3 consists of 14 residues. V lost 2 bases, J lost 7 bases, and 11 bases lay in between. Germline V gene data show CDR1 as SNHLY and CDR2 as FYNNEI. The CDR3 loop reads CASSERGIGEKLFF. The CDR3, as DNA: TGTGCCAGCAGTGAAAGGGGAATCGGTGAAAAACTGTTTTTT.

The rearrangement uses TRBV21-1 and TRBJ2-6; no check of the table's D call, TRBD2, against the DNA was made. TRBV21-1 is termed a pseudogene. The CDR3 covers 17 residues. CDR3 DNA sequence: TGTGCCAGCAGCAAAGAGCGGAGGGAACCTGGGGCCAACGTCCTGACTTTC. Protein product: CASSKERREPGANVLTF.

The chain carries TRBV18 and TRBJ2-2; perhaps TRBD2 as D (6 bases). V lost 1 base and J lost 1, with 7 bases in between. The germline gives CDR1 KGHSH, CDR2 LQKENI. The CDR3 runs to 15 residues. In DNA, the CDR3 is TGTGCCAGCTCACCACGGGACTTGAACACCGGGGAGCTGTTTTTT. This encodes CASSPRDLNTGELFF.

The genes are TRBV15 and TRBJ1-3; D is unresolved. The CDR3 spans 14 residues. Trimming took off 3 bases at V and 3 bases at J, with 9 bases between the two ends. Germline lookup yields CDR1 LNHNV and CDR2 YYDKDF (reference sequence). CDR3 sequence (DNA): TGTGCCACCAGCAGCCGGGGAAATGGAAACACCATATATTTT. Translation gives CATSSRGNGNTIYF.

This clone was observed a few times. V is TRBV4-2 and J is TRBJ1-3; D unresolved. The CDR3 is made up of 14 amino acids. V was trimmed by 0 bases and J by 7 bases, leaving 10 bases between them. Germline CDR1 is LGHNA and CDR2 is YNFKEQ. The CDR3, as DNA: TGTGCCAGCAGCCAAGACGGTCCGGGTAACACCATATATTTT. Translating gives CASSQDGPGNTIYF.

This clone appeared a few times. The V and J genes are TRBV28 and TRBJ1-6; 7 nucleotides agree with TRBD1. This CDR3 comprises 15 residues. The junction had 9 bases not matched to a gene; V was cut back by 3 bases and J by 10 bases. The V gene's germline CDR1 is MDHEN and CDR2 SYDVKM. CDR3 region: CASSFLEGAVSPLHF. CDR3 DNA: TGTGCCAGCAGTTTCCTAGAGGGGGCCGTATCACCCCTCCACTTT.

V gene TRBV7-2 combines with J gene TRBJ2-5; 11 bases fit TRBD2. From germline, CDR1 is SGHTA and CDR2 FQGNSA. Trimming cost V 5 bases and J 2 bases; bases outside gene matches: 7. The CDR3 is made up of 16 amino acids. CDR3 nucleotides: TGTGCCAGCAGCCTACCCGTAGCGGGGGGGCAAGAGACCCAGTACTTC. Translation gives CASSLPVAGGQETQYF.

J is TRBJ2-2 and V is TRBV5-6, with D hard to call. The CDR3 runs to 14 residues. Germline CDR1 SGHDT, CDR2 YYEEEE. With 0 bases removed from V and 5 bases from J, the gap between germline ends came to 8 bases. CDR3 DNA sequence: TGTGCCAGCAGCTTGGGGTCGGAGACCGGGGAGCTGTTTTTT. Protein: CASSLGSETGELFF.